The present TCR beta chain was sequenced within a study of OX40 agonist ivuxolimab in advanced cancers. For the wider study: Ivuxolimab was an agonistic, fully human IgG2 monoclonal antibody directed against OX40 (CD134), a costimulatory receptor. Intravenous ivuxolimab was administered to patients every 2 weeks at six dose levels: 0.01, 0.1, 0.3, 1.5, 3 and 10 mg/kg. Of the roughly 51 dose-escalation patients, hepatocellular carcinoma was present in about 20, melanoma in approximately 15, renal cell carcinoma in 9 and head and neck cancer in 9. A male proportion of roughly 85% and a mean age of approximately 58 years, ranging from about 23 to 90, were recorded for the dose-escalation cohort. Patients were allowed to have had prior anti-PD-1, anti-PD-L1 or anti-CTLA-4 therapy, and approximately 43% of the dose-escalation patients had previously received checkpoint inhibitors. Partial responses occurred in three dose-escalation patients: two with cutaneous melanoma and one with hepatocellular carcinoma. The point of sequencing TCRbeta in the periphery was to test whether ivuxolimab changed TCR sequence diversity and drove clonal T-cell expansion. The monotherapy dose-escalation portion (N ≈ 55 patients) of the phase I ivuxolimab trial is reported in the paper. What the study reported, not specific to this receptor: In the 0.1-3.0 mg/kg groups, partial responders were among the patients with the lowest normalized peripheral clonal expansion, particularly in CD8+ T cells. The antigen specificity of the clonally expanded peripheral T cells was not determined. At doses of 0.1 to 3.0 mg/kg, clonal expansion of both CD4+ and CD8+ blood T cells was observed from baseline to week 6. After ivuxolimab, expanded clones were on average more numerous among CD8+ T cells than among CD4+ T cells. Low levels of normalized T-cell clonal expansion were also seen in some nonresponding patients.

The trial excluded patients who had a history of autoimmune disease or who were on systemic immunosuppression. Peripheral blood for TCR sequencing was drawn from every dose cohort at baseline, at cycle 4 day 1 and at cycle 7 day 1. Samples came from an open-label, multicenter, first-in-human phase I dose-escalation trial of ivuxolimab. Adults with locally advanced or metastatic melanoma, renal cell, hepatocellular, or head and neck squamous cell carcinoma were enrolled in the trial. Before TCR sequencing, CD4+ T cells and CD8+ T cells from peripheral blood were sorted into separate populations. Genomic DNA was extracted from sorted cells for sequencing of the TCRbeta CDR3 region. The immunoSEQ Assay was used for sequencing of TCRbeta CDR3 regions. TCRdb took this table from immuneACCESS and kept in-frame rearrangements with V and J called. Such tables lack part of the clones; where checked against another copy, unresolved V genes explain under half of the gap, and the rest is unexplained. The sample profile shows about 11,000 clones; 86% of them were found once. Jointly, the top ten make up around 28% of the sample.

This clone was seen a few times. Its target antigen remains unknown. The sample holds no much larger clone one base away, and base qualities are not on file. The CDR3 spans 14 residues, from the cysteine through the phenylalanine. The read is trimmed to its CDR3 DNA, 42 bases read in frame from base 1. V is reduced by 10 bases and J by 6 bases, leaving a spacing of 18 bases between them. CDR1 is given as MRHNA and CDR2 as SNTAGT, both from the germline V gene. The source was CD4+ or CD8+ T cells sorted from blood, collected in a trial of the OX40 agonist ivuxolimab. This sequence originates from an adult with an advanced solid tumor such as melanoma, head and neck, liver or kidney cancer. The chain is encoded by TRBV6-4 joined to TRBJ2-2; the D gene is possibly TRBD1, with 7 bases matching. CDR3 region: CATQGTFGSGELFF. The DNA reads TGTGCCACACAGGGGACTTTTGGCTCCGGGGAGCTGTTTTTT.